One sample yielded the 20 T cell receptor beta chains listed below, sequenced in a study of blood T cell repertoires in COVID-19. Sequencing was performed with immunoSEQ multiplex PCR; in TCRdb, only in-frame clones are kept and a portion is missing. Here the sample spans about 70,000 clones, 70% to 90% being singletons. The specimen was peripheral blood. All receptors derive from a human donor in a cohort sampled during active COVID-19.

CDR3 residues: CASSYNRWNYGYTF. CDR3 DNA sequence: TGTGCCAGCAGTTACAACAGGTGGAACTATGGCTACACCTTC. The chain joins TRBV6-5 to TRBJ1-2; perhaps TRBD1 as D (5 bases). From germline, CDR1 is MNHEY and CDR2 SVGAGI. This CDR3 contains 14 residues. The V end lost 2 bases, the J end lost 2 bases, and 9 bases lay between the germline ends.

The V and J genes are TRBV5-1 and TRBJ2-1; weak D call: TRBD1 (7 bases). Germline V gene lookup returns CDR1 SGHRS and CDR2 YFSETQ. Trimming took off 4 bases at V and 4 bases at J, with 9 bases between the two ends. The length of the CDR3 is 13 residues. CDR3 nucleotide sequence: TGCGCCAGCAGCGCAGGGGGGTACAATGAGCAGTTCTTC. Residues: CASSAGGYNEQFF.

The chain has TRBV28 and TRBJ1-2; D is unclear. The CDR3 has 12 amino acids. Germline CDR1 and CDR2: MDHEN and SYDVKM. Trimming left V 6 bases short and J 2 bases short, with 7 bases between. CDR3 bases: TGTGCCAGCAGCCCGGGGAACTATGGCTACACCTTC. Translated, it gives CASSPGNYGYTF.

In regard to this clone: The sample contains more than one DNA sequence encoding this CDR3. The CDR3 DNA reads TGTGCCACCAGTGCCGGACAGACCTCCACAGATACGCAGTATTTT. Translated, it gives CATSAGQTSTDTQYF. This chain joins TRBV24-1 and TRBJ2-3; D perhaps matches TRBD1 (6 bases). V was shortened by 5 bases and J by 2 bases, with 13 bases between the two germline ends. Germline-derived CDR1 and CDR2 are KGHDR and SFDVKD. The CDR3 totals 15 residues.

Of note for this clone: Other DNA sequences in this specimen translate into the identical CDR3. The chain uses TRBV7-8 and TRBJ2-3, with D tentatively TRBD2 (7 bases). Trimming removed 6 bases from V and 5 bases from J, with 15 bases in between. The CDR3 totals 14 residues. Germline V gene data show CDR1 as SGHVS and CDR2 as FQNEAQ. The CDR3 coding sequence is TGTGCCAGCAGTTTTGGGGGAGGGGGAGATACGCAGTATTTT. Translating gives CASSFGGGGDTQYF. The full variable domain, in which reference TRBV7-8 and TRBJ2-3 provide the parts outside the CDR3, is GAGVSQSPRYKVAKRGQDVALRCDPISGHVSLFWYQQALGQGPEFLTYFQNEAQLDKSGLPSDRFFAERPEGSVSTLKIQRTQQEDSAVYLCASSFGGGGDTQYFGPGTRLTVL.

The genes are TRBV2 and TRBJ2-2; D remains unclear. Trimming left V 7 bases short and J 4 bases short, with 4 bases between. The CDR3 is 11 residues long. The germline V gene has CDR1 SNHLY and CDR2 FYNNEI. CDR3 protein: CASTITGELFF. In DNA, the CDR3 is TGTGCCAGCACCATCACCGGGGAGCTGTTTTTT.

The chain has TRBV3-1 (or the pseudogene TRBV3-2) and TRBJ1-1, with 7 positions matching TRBD1. This CDR3 region has 15 residues. Germline CDR1 reads LGHDT; CDR2 reads YNNKEL (reference sequence). V gave up 4 bases and J gave up 1 base; unmatched junction bases: 6. The CDR3, as DNA: TGTGCCAGCAGCCGTCGACAGGGACCGAACACTGAAGCTTTCTTT. Its protein is CASSRRQGPNTEAFF.

The V gene is TRBV7-9, the J gene TRBJ2-7, with a tentative D call TRBD2 (6 bases). Germline loops: CDR1 SEHNR, CDR2 FQNEAQ (reference sequence). This CDR3 spans 14 amino acids. Trimming took off 5 bases at V and 1 base at J, with 12 bases between the two ends. For the CDR3, the DNA is TGTGCCAGCAGCCCAGACGGGGGATCCTACGAGCAGTACTTC. Residues: CASSPDGGSYEQYF.

This chain connects TRBV6-5 to TRBJ1-4; TRBD1 is a possible D gene (5 bases). Trimming shortened V by 8 bases and J by 6 bases, and 16 bases separated the two germline ends. The CDR3 spans 14 residues. Germline CDR1 and CDR2: MNHEY and SVGAGI. CDR3 in DNA: TGTGCCAGCGGGTTCAGGGTTGACGATGAAAAACTGTTTTTT. Protein: CASGFRVDDEKLFF.

The chain carries TRBV18 and TRBJ1-2, with 7 bases aligning to TRBD1. CDR1 KGHSH and CDR2 LQKENI come from the germline V gene. Trimming removed 2 bases from V and 6 bases from J; junction bases left unmatched: 12. This CDR3 has 16 residues. The CDR3 DNA sequence: TGTGCCAGCTCACCATCCCGGGTTTGGGACAGAGATGGCTACACCTTC. As protein: CASSPSRVWDRDGYTF.

V gene TRBV6-5 combines with J gene TRBJ2-3; 12 bases match TRBD1. CDR1 is MNHEY, CDR2 SVGAGI, per germline. The junction had 10 bases not matched to a gene; V was cut back by 7 bases and J by 8 bases. This CDR3 comprises 15 residues. In DNA, the CDR3 is TGTGCCAGCACCCGGGACAGGGGGCGTGGCGTTACGCAGTATTTT. Encoded protein: CASTRDRGRGVTQYF.

V and J are TRBV5-8 and TRBJ1-4; D perhaps matches TRBD1 (5 bases). Germline V gene sequence: CDR1 SGHTS, CDR2 YDEGEE. Deletions cut 0 bases from V and 6 bases from J, with 15 bases between. The CDR3 loop spans 16 amino acids. The CDR3 region has the DNA TGTGCCAGCAGCTTGGGACAGAGCCCAAGGGATGAAAAACTGTTTTTT. This sequence encodes CASSLGQSPRDEKLFF.

By share of the sample, this clone is medium-sized. J is TRBJ2-5 and V is TRBV3-1 (or the pseudogene TRBV3-2); TRBD1 is a possible D gene (5 bases). The CDR3 covers 13 residues. The V end lost 4 bases, the J end lost 7 bases, and 13 bases lay between the germline ends. Germline V gene data show CDR1 as LGHDT and CDR2 as YNNKEL (reference sequence). CDR3 loop: CASSPAGLGTQYF. As DNA, the CDR3 is TGTGCCAGCAGCCCCGCAGGGTTGGGGACCCAGTACTTC.

V is TRBV24-1 and J is TRBJ2-1; 8 bases map to TRBD2. From germline, CDR1 is KGHDR and CDR2 SFDVKD. Trimming took 2 bases from V and 10 from J; bases not matched to a gene: 6. CDR3 length equals 14 residues. This chain's CDR3 is CATSDWYSSGEQFF. CDR3 in DNA: TGTGCCACCAGTGATTGGTACTCTAGCGGGGAGCAGTTCTTC.

The gene calls are TRBV5-1 and TRBJ1-1; possible D gene TRBD1, 5 bases. The CDR3 covers 16 residues. The V and J ends lost 0 bases and 7 bases respectively, with 19 bases between them. Germline V lookup: CDR1 SGHRS, CDR2 YFSETQ. The CDR3 region is CASSLGVPRGDLEAFF. The CDR3 coding sequence is TGCGCCAGCAGCTTGGGGGTCCCCCGGGGGGACCTTGAAGCTTTCTTT.

This chain links TRBV5-8 with TRBJ2-3; D might be TRBD2 (7 bases). The ends were cut back, 2 bases at V and 3 bases at J, with 16 bases in the middle. The CDR3 has 16 residues. Germline V lookup: CDR1 SGHTS, CDR2 YDEGEE. The CDR3 nucleotides are TGTGCCAGCAGCTTTTTTCGAGGGGGGGCGACAGATACGCAGTATTTT. Translated, it gives CASSFFRGGATDTQYF.

This clone was seen only a few times. This chain uses TRBV4-1 with TRBJ2-7; TRBD2 matches 11 bases. This CDR3 is 15 amino acids long. The junction had 3 bases not matched to a gene; V was cut back by 3 bases and J by 2 bases. Germline CDR1 MGHRA, CDR2 YSYEKL. The DNA of the CDR3 is TGCGCCAGCAGCCAGTATAGCGGGGGGGCCTACGAGCAGTACTTC. It encodes CASSQYSGGAYEQYF.

V gene TRBV30 combines with J gene TRBJ1-4; 9 nucleotides match TRBD1. CDR3 size: 16 residues. Germline CDR1 and CDR2: GTSNPN and SVGIG (reference sequence). Trimming removed 2 bases from V and 5 bases from J; junction bases left unmatched: 9. The CDR3 reads CAWSPKETGGNEKLFF. The DNA of the CDR3 is TGTGCCTGGAGTCCAAAAGAGACAGGGGGAAATGAAAAACTGTTTTTT.

This chain joins TRBV5-8 and TRBJ1-5; the D gene is possibly TRBD1 (6 bases). Trimming stripped 2 bases from V and 6 bases from J, with 12 bases between. Germline values: CDR1 SGHTS, CDR2 YDEGEE. The length of the CDR3 is 14 residues. CDR3 amino acids: CASSLGQMGQPQHF. The CDR3 nucleotides read TGTGCCAGCAGCTTAGGACAGATGGGTCAGCCCCAGCATTTT. Based on the CDR3 plus reference TRBV5-8 and TRBJ1-5, the full variable domain is EAGVTQSPTHLIKTRGQQATLRCSPISGHTSVYWYQQALGLGLQFLLWYDEGEERNRGNFPPRFSGRQFPNYSSELNVNALELEDSALYLCASSLGQMGQPQHFGDGTRLSIL.

This clone was seen a handful of times. This chain links TRBV5-1 with TRBJ2-5; 11 nucleotides line up with TRBD1. The junction had 9 bases not matched to a gene; V was cut back by 4 bases and J by 4 bases. The length of the CDR3 is 16 residues. CDR1 SGHRS and CDR2 YFSETQ come from the germline V gene. CDR3 sequence (DNA): TGCGCCAGCAGCCCCCCGCGGGACAGGGGGGTAGAGACCCAGTACTTC. Its protein is CASSPPRDRGVETQYF.